The next 32 T cell receptor beta chains were all read from a single sample in a study of T cell changes during pregnancy in multiple sclerosis. Clones were sequenced by immunoSEQ multiplex PCR, and TCRdb holds only the in-frame ones, with some missing. Of fewer than 55,000 clones listed, 85% to 95% are singletons. The sequences come from peripheral blood, collected after pregnancy. These receptors came from a female donor with multiple sclerosis, enrolled in a pregnancy study.

The rearrangement uses TRBV4-1 and TRBJ2-5; TRBD2 matches at 7 bases. Trimming removed 1 base from V and 5 bases from J; junction bases left unmatched: 4. Germline loops: CDR1 MGHRA, CDR2 YSYEKL. This CDR3 comprises 14 residues. DNA for the CDR3: TGCGCCAGCAGCCAAGGACTAGCAGTCGAGACCCAGTACTTC. It yields the protein CASSQGLAVETQYF.

The J gene is TRBJ1-2, the V gene TRBV18; D gene ambiguous. This CDR3 has 12 residues. The ends were cut back, 3 bases at V and 2 bases at J, with 4 bases in the middle. Looked up from germline, CDR1 is KGHSH and CDR2 is LQKENI. The CDR3 sequence: CASSPQNYGYTF. For the CDR3, the DNA is TGTGCCAGCTCACCCCAGAACTATGGCTACACCTTC.

This sequence joins TRBV7-2 and TRBJ2-5; 8 bases are shared with TRBD1. The junction had 10 bases not matched to a gene; V was cut back by 6 bases and J by 4 bases. Germline CDR1 is SGHTA and CDR2 is FQGNSA. The CDR3 spans 15 residues. This CDR3 is CASRPAGTGLETQYF. The CDR3 DNA reads as TGTGCCAGCAGACCGGCAGGGACAGGATTAGAGACCCAGTACTTC.

The chain carries TRBV12-5 and TRBJ1-2; possible D gene TRBD1, 6 bases. V shed 4 bases and J shed 7 bases, with 16 bases lying between them. The CDR3 runs to 14 residues. The germline V gene encodes CDR1 LGHNT and CDR2 FRNRAP. The DNA for the CDR3 is TGTGCTAGTGGTTGGGGGGGGGCAGGAGCTGGCTACACCTTC. Translating gives CASGWGGAGAGYTF.

The chain recombines TRBV11-1 with TRBJ2-7; maybe TRBD1 (6 bases). The CDR3 is made up of 14 amino acids. Germline-derived CDR1 and CDR2 are SGHAT and FQDESV (reference sequence). The V end lost 5 bases, the J end lost 6 bases, and 17 bases lay between the germline ends. CDR3 loop: CASSLTGRQPEQYF. In nucleotides, the CDR3 is TGTGCCAGCAGCCTGACAGGAAGGCAGCCCGAGCAGTACTTC.

This clone was recorded once. The chain recombines TRBV9 with TRBJ1-5; 8 nucleotides align to TRBD1. Germline V gene data show CDR1 as SGDLS and CDR2 as YYNGEE. This CDR3 is built from 16 residues. V was pared by 3 bases and J by 6 bases, with 11 bases of the junction left unmatched. This CDR3 is CASSGSPDRDGQPQHF. CDR3 nucleotide sequence: TGTGCCAGCAGCGGAAGCCCGGACAGGGATGGTCAGCCCCAGCATTTT.

This rearrangement joins TRBV4-2 to TRBJ1-3, with 8 bases matching TRBD1. Germline V gives CDR1 LGHNA, CDR2 YNFKEQ. CDR3 size: 16 residues. Trimming at V came to 3 bases and at J to 4 bases, leaving 8 bases not matched to a gene. The CDR3 bases are TGTGCCAGCAGCCAGTTGGACAGGGCGACAGGAAACACCATATATTTT. Its protein product is CASSQLDRATGNTIYF.

The chain uses TRBV4-3 and TRBJ1-2, with D perhaps TRBD1 (5 bases). Germline loops: CDR1 LGHNA, CDR2 YSLEER. CDR3 length equals 15 residues. Trimming took off 1 base at V and 8 bases at J, with 17 bases between the two ends. The CDR3 region has the DNA TGCGCCAGCAGCCAAGGGGGGGGGATAGGCGGCGGCTACACCTTC. It codes for CASSQGGGIGGGYTF.

The rearrangement joins TRBV11-2 to TRBJ2-4; 10 positions match TRBD1. The CDR3 extends over 14 amino acids. V was clipped by 5 bases and J by 7 bases; unmatched bases: 5. CDR1 and CDR2 (germline): SGHAT, FQNNGV. The chain's CDR3 is CASSQTGGANIQYF. CDR3 nucleotides: TGTGCCAGCAGCCAGACAGGGGGCGCGAACATTCAGTACTTC.

This chain connects TRBV9 to TRBJ2-6; tentatively, D is TRBD2 (6 bases). The CDR3 covers 15 residues. V lost 2 bases, J lost 2 bases, and 8 bases lay in between. Germline assignment: CDR1 SGDLS and CDR2 YYNGEE. CDR3 sequence: CASSVEGAGANVLTF. The CDR3 DNA is TGTGCCAGCAGCGTGGAGGGAGCTGGGGCCAACGTCCTGACTTTC.

This chain links TRBV11-3 with TRBJ1-1; no clear D gene. This CDR3 comprises 12 residues. The V gene's germline CDR1 is SGHNT and CDR2 YENEEA. V lost 0 bases and J 3 bases, leaving 2 bases between the germline ends. CDR3 residues: CASSLDDTEAFF. CDR3 nucleotide sequence: TGTGCCAGCAGCTTAGACGACACTGAAGCTTTCTTT.

This chain links TRBV6-5 with TRBJ1-5; 7 nucleotides align to TRBD1. The CDR3 runs 14 residues. Trimming at V came to 8 bases and at J to 6 bases, leaving 10 bases not matched to a gene. The germline gives CDR1 MNHEY, CDR2 SVGAGI. CDR3 sequence reads: CASGVRGSGQPQHF. CDR3 bases: TGTGCCAGCGGCGTCAGGGGGTCGGGTCAGCCCCAGCATTTT.

The chain carries TRBV14 and TRBJ1-2; D is undetermined. V lost 1 base and J lost 5, with 5 bases in between. Germline V gene sequence: CDR1 SGHDN, CDR2 FVKESK. This CDR3 has 12 residues. The CDR3 DNA sequence: TGTGCCAGCAGCCAAGCCGTATATGGCTACACCTTC. Protein product: CASSQAVYGYTF.

This clone was observed a single time. This chain connects TRBV7-2 to TRBJ2-2; D unresolved. Germline CDR1 is SGHTA and CDR2 is FQGNSA. V gave up 7 bases and J gave up 0 bases, with 12 bases separating them. The CDR3 has 15 residues. CDR3 protein: CASTPLGSNTGELFF. The CDR3 nucleotides read TGTGCCAGCACCCCCCTCGGGTCGAACACCGGGGAGCTGTTTTTT.

This rearrangement joins TRBV6-1 to TRBJ1-5; D uncertain. V was clipped by 8 bases and J by 4 bases, with 12 bases between them. The CDR3 length is 13 residues. The germline gives CDR1 MNHNS, CDR2 SASEGT. The CDR3 loop is CASRIRWNQPQHF. CDR3 nucleotide sequence: TGTGCCAGCCGCATCCGGTGGAATCAGCCCCAGCATTTT.

The gene calls are TRBV7-2 and TRBJ2-1; tentative D call: TRBD2 (5 bases). The germline CDR1 and CDR2 sequences are SGHTA and FQGNSA. Deletions cut 3 bases from V and 9 bases from J, with 9 bases between. CDR3 length: 12 amino acids. The CDR3 is CASSFSRGEQFF. CDR3 nucleotides: TGTGCCAGCAGCTTTTCTCGGGGTGAGCAGTTCTTC.

V is TRBV11-2 and J is TRBJ2-2; 10 positions agree with TRBD2. Germline V gene data show CDR1 as SGHAT and CDR2 as FQNNGV. After removal of 6 bases from V and 9 bases from J, the junction contained 7 bases not matched to a gene. The CDR3 covers 14 residues. As DNA, the CDR3 is TGTGCCAGCAGATCTGTAGCGGGGGGACGGGAGCTGTTTTTT. Protein: CASRSVAGGRELFF. Variable domain in full (rest from reference TRBV11-2 and TRBJ2-2): EAGVAQSPRYKIIEKRQSVAFWCNPISGHATLYWYQQILGQGPKLLIQFQNNGVVDDSQLPKDRFSAERLKGVDSTLKIQPAKLEDSAVYLCASRSVAGGRELFFGEGSRLTVL.

This rearrangement joins TRBV27 to TRBJ1-5, with 9 nucleotides matching TRBD1. V shed 5 bases, J shed 5 bases, and the junction held 13 bases outside the gene matches. Germline V CDR1 and CDR2: MNHEY, SMNVEV (reference sequence). The CDR3 is made up of 17 amino acids. This CDR3 is CASSPLRTGVAHQPQHF. The CDR3 DNA sequence: TGTGCCAGCAGTCCCCTGCGGACAGGGGTGGCCCATCAGCCCCAGCATTTT.

This clone appeared a single time. The V call is TRBV7-2, the J call TRBJ2-1; 8 bases line up with TRBD2. Trimming at V came to 6 bases and at J to 8 bases, leaving 15 bases not matched to a gene. CDR1 and CDR2 from the germline V gene are SGHTA and FQGNSA. The CDR3 runs 16 residues. CDR3 DNA: TGTGCCAGCAGGGATCACGGGGGGGCCCTTTTGGATGAGCAGTTCTTC. This codes for CASRDHGGALLDEQFF. The full variable domain, its missing parts supplied by reference TRBV7-2 and TRBJ2-1, is GAGVSQSPSNKVTEKGKDVELRCDPISGHTALYWYRQSLGQGLEFLIYFQGNSAPDKSGLPSDRFSAERTGGSVSTLTIQRTQQEDSAVYLCASRDHGGALLDEQFFGPGTRLTVL.

The CDR3: CSVESKGPDTQYF. Written as DNA, the CDR3 is TGCAGCGTTGAATCCAAGGGGCCAGATACGCAGTATTTT. The chain has TRBV29-1 and TRBJ2-3, with D tentatively TRBD1 (5 bases). Trimming stripped 2 bases from V and 4 bases from J, with 10 bases between. The CDR3 extends over 13 amino acids. CDR1 SQVTM and CDR2 ANQGSEA come from the germline V gene.

The rearrangement joins TRBV9 to TRBJ2-5; TRBD2 agrees at 8 bases. The germline V gene has CDR1 SGDLS and CDR2 YYNGEE. The CDR3 covers 19 residues. V lost 0 bases to trimming and J lost 1 base; unmatched junction nucleotides: 14. The CDR3 here is CASSVGLVGAGGIQETQYF. CDR3 nucleotides: TGTGCCAGCAGCGTAGGGTTGGTCGGGGCGGGGGGTATCCAAGAGACCCAGTACTTC.

In this sample, this clone turned up once. The gene calls are TRBV7-6 and TRBJ2-2, with 9 bases fitting TRBD1. Germline trimming cut 5 bases from V and 5 bases from J; bases unmatched to any gene: 6. There are 15 residues in the CDR3. Germline V CDR1 and CDR2: SGHVS, FNYEAQ. The CDR3 DNA sequence: TGTGCCAGCAGCAACCGGGACAGGGTGACCGGGGAGCTGTTTTTT. This sequence encodes CASSNRDRVTGELFF.

The CDR3: CASSTGNEKLFF. The CDR3 DNA reads TGTGCCAGCTCAACAGGGAATGAAAAACTGTTTTTT. This sequence joins TRBV18 and TRBJ1-4; the D gene is possibly TRBD1 (6 bases). This CDR3 contains 12 residues. CDR1 is KGHSH, CDR2 LQKENI, per germline. V lost 5 bases and J lost 5, with 6 bases in between.

This chain joins TRBV7-3 and TRBJ1-1; D not resolved. CDR3 length: 14 amino acids. The V gene lost 5 bases and the J gene lost 1 base, with 11 bases spanning the gap. From germline, CDR1 is SGHTA and CDR2 FQGTGA. CDR3 sequence: CASSQTSGNTEAFF. The DNA of the CDR3 is TGTGCCAGCAGCCAGACGAGCGGGAACACTGAAGCTTTCTTT.

This chain connects TRBV19 to TRBJ1-1; D remains unclear. Germline CDR1 and CDR2: LNHDA and SQIVND (reference sequence). Trimming removed 10 bases from V and 0 bases from J, with 12 bases in between. This CDR3 has 13 residues. The CDR3 protein is CATLRELNTEAFF. CDR3 coding DNA: TGTGCCACCCTCCGGGAATTGAACACTGAAGCTTTCTTT.

The V call is TRBV6-5, the J call TRBJ1-5; the D is unclear. Germline V gene lookup returns CDR1 MNHEY and CDR2 SVGAGI. CDR3 size: 14 residues. V lost 2 bases and J 3 bases, leaving 8 bases between the germline ends. The CDR3 here is CASSYGQVNQPQHF. The CDR3, as DNA: TGTGCCAGCAGTTACGGGCAGGTCAATCAGCCCCAGCATTTT.

The CDR3 reads CASSISASSNEQFF. In DNA form, the CDR3 reads TGTGCCAGTAGTATATCGGCTAGTTCCAATGAGCAGTTCTTC. V gene TRBV19 combines with J gene TRBJ2-1, with no clear D. CDR1 is LNHDA and CDR2 is SQIVND in the germline V gene (reference sequence). There are 14 residues in the CDR3. Trimming removed 2 bases from V and 6 bases from J, with 11 bases in between.

On this clone: A read error may account for a junction end that differs from germline. V usage is TRBV15 and J usage is TRBJ2-7, with D possibly TRBD1 on 5 matching bases. CDR1 and CDR2 from the germline V gene are LNHNV and YYDKDF (reference sequence). The CDR3 totals 12 residues. Here the CDR3 DNA reads TGTGCCACCAGCGTCCAGGGTGAGACACTCCGCTTC. Translated, it gives CATSVQGETLRF.

The chain uses TRBV7-6 and TRBJ2-7; D perhaps matches TRBD1 (6 bases). Germline lookup yields CDR1 SGHVS and CDR2 FNYEAQ. The length of the CDR3 is 14 residues. Trimming stripped 6 bases from V and 0 bases from J, with 12 bases between. CDR3 region: CASSSGASSYEQYF. The CDR3, as DNA: TGTGCCAGCAGTTCAGGGGCATCCTCCTACGAGCAGTACTTC.

The chain couples TRBV5-8 to TRBJ1-3; 7 bases are a match to TRBD1. Germline trimming cut 3 bases from V and 1 base from J; bases unmatched to any gene: 13. From germline, CDR1 is SGHTS and CDR2 YDEGEE. The CDR3 consists of 18 residues. CDR3 residues: CASSSNRGSILSGNTIYF. DNA for the CDR3: TGTGCCAGCAGCTCCAACAGGGGCTCCATTCTTTCTGGAAACACCATATATTTT.

The genes are TRBV4-2 and TRBJ1-2, with 7 bases matching TRBD1. V lost 4 bases to trimming and J lost 4 bases; unmatched junction nucleotides: 6. Germline CDR1 reads LGHNA; CDR2 reads YNFKEQ. This CDR3 has 14 residues. The CDR3 region is CASSPPQGVYGYTF. In nucleotides, the CDR3 is TGTGCCAGCAGCCCACCTCAGGGGGTCTATGGCTACACCTTC.

CDR3 residues: CASSLKGASGELFF. Here the CDR3 DNA reads TGTGCCAGCAGCTTAAAGGGGGCCTCCGGGGAGCTGTTTTTT. The chain combines TRBV7-2 with TRBJ2-2; 7 bases are a match to TRBD1. V dropped 2 bases and J dropped 6; count of bases not matched to a gene: 3. The CDR3 loop spans 14 amino acids. The V gene's germline CDR1 is SGHTA and CDR2 FQGNSA. The full variable domain, with the rest looked up from reference TRBV7-2 and TRBJ2-2, is GAGVSQSPSNKVTEKGKDVELRCDPISGHTALYWYRQSLGQGLEFLIYFQGNSAPDKSGLPSDRFSAERTGGSVSTLTIQRTQQEDSAVYLCASSLKGASGELFFGEGSRLTVL.